Included here is one T cell receptor (beta chain) sequence, with context. Produced via immunoSEQ multiplex PCR; TCRdb's table is partial and in-frame only. This table has 130,000 or so clones, 92% appearing once. The CDR3 runs to 15 residues. V trimming: 0 bases; J trimming: 3 bases; junction bases outside the gene matches: 2. Germline V CDR1 and CDR2: ENHRY, SYGVKD. These data come from a study of control samples from healthy donors and cancer patients. The specimen was blood. This rearrangement joins TRBV10-3 to TRBJ2-7; 10 bases agree with TRBD1. The clonotype comes from a woman in her forties or fifties in good health. The CDR3 spells CAISESTGGNYEQYF. CDR3 in DNA: TGTGCCATCAGTGAGTCGACAGGGGGCAACTACGAGCAGTACTTC.